The 11 T cell receptor beta chains below all came from one sample that was sequenced in a study of vaccination effects on CD4 cells after COVID-19. Before any sequencing was done, the ViraFEST assay used viral peptide pools to expand antigen-specific CD4+ T cells. The culture ran for 10 days before CD4+ T cells were isolated. This person's SARS-CoV-2 infection, confirmed by PCR, occurred between March and December 2020. Each person got two doses of an mRNA SARS-CoV-2 vaccine, BNT162b2 or mRNA-1273. These receptors' targets are unknown. Repertoires were generated with immunoSEQ multiplex PCR, while TCRdb's copy carries only in-frame clones and drops some. This repertoire shows about 14,000 clones, roughly 75% found once; its top ten account for less than 20%. The source material was CD4+ T cells from PBMCs cultured with SARS-CoV-2 spike peptides, sampled after COVID-19 vaccination. Receptor source: a human donor who had a prior SARS-CoV-2 infection.

The chain couples TRBV5-1 to TRBJ2-7; no clear D. Per germline, CDR1 SGHRS and CDR2 YFSETQ. Deletions cut 2 bases from V and 2 bases from J, with 8 bases between. This CDR3 spans 13 amino acids. The CDR3 DNA follows: TGCGCCAGCAGCTTTACACAAGCCTACGAGCAGTACTTC. It is translated as CASSFTQAYEQYF.

The V and J genes are TRBV7-3 and TRBJ1-6, with D possibly TRBD1 on 6 matching bases. Germline CDR1 and CDR2: SGHTA and FQGTGA. Trimming removed 4 bases from V and 6 bases from J, with 10 bases in between. The CDR3 contains 14 residues. The CDR3 loop reads CASSSGHANSPLHF. DNA for the CDR3: TGTGCCAGCAGCTCGGGACACGCTAATTCACCCCTCCACTTT.

V and J are TRBV3-1 (or the pseudogene TRBV3-2) and TRBJ1-5, with D perhaps TRBD1 (5 bases). The V gene lost 0 bases and the J gene lost 2 bases, with 11 bases spanning the gap. Germline V lookup: CDR1 LGHDT, CDR2 YNNKEL (reference sequence). The CDR3 covers 16 residues. In DNA, the CDR3 is TGTGCCAGCAGCCAAGATCGCGGGGACGGCAATCAGCCCCAGCATTTT. Translating gives CASSQDRGDGNQPQHF.

This sequence joins TRBV2 and TRBJ2-7; tentatively, D is TRBD1 (5 bases). The V end lost 10 bases, the J end lost 0 bases, and 13 bases lay between the germline ends. The CDR3 has 13 amino acids. Per the germline V gene, CDR1 is SNHLY and CDR2 is FYNNEI. CDR3 coding DNA: TGTGCCACCAGGGTCGGGCGCTCCTACGAGCAGTACTTC. Residues: CATRVGRSYEQYF.

The V call is TRBV18, the J call TRBJ2-5; D is unresolved. The V end was cut by 3 bases, the J end by 4 bases, with 15 bases between. The CDR3 sequence is 15 residues long. CDR1 and CDR2 from the germline V gene are KGHSH and LQKENI. The CDR3 reads CASSPETGRSETQYF. DNA of the CDR3: TGTGCCAGCTCACCGGAGACTGGTCGATCAGAGACCCAGTACTTC.

V gene TRBV20-1 combines with J gene TRBJ2-3; 9 bases match TRBD2. From germline, CDR1 is DFQATT and CDR2 SNEGSKA (reference sequence). The CDR3 is 15 amino acids. V trimming: 3 bases; J trimming: 1 base; junction bases outside the gene matches: 5. CDR3 sequence reads: CSASYRGGGTDTQYF. The CDR3 DNA sequence: TGCAGTGCTAGTTATCGCGGGGGGGGCACAGATACGCAGTATTTT.

This clone was counted only a few times. The rearrangement joins TRBV19 to TRBJ2-6, with a weak D call TRBD2 (5 bases). The CDR3 consists of 16 residues. Trimming shortened V by 3 bases and J by 4 bases, and 13 bases separated the two germline ends. Germline lookup yields CDR1 LNHDA and CDR2 SQIVND (reference sequence). The CDR3 reads CASSIRGSGGANVLTF. The CDR3 bases are TGTGCCAGTAGTATTCGAGGGTCGGGCGGGGCCAACGTCCTGACTTTC.

This chain links TRBV19 with TRBJ1-4, with D tentatively TRBD1 (6 bases). Trimming removed 5 bases at V and 0 bases at J, with 13 bases between. The CDR3 contains 16 residues. Germline V gene data show CDR1 as LNHDA and CDR2 as SQIVND (reference sequence). The CDR3 is CASSQNAGATNEKLFF. CDR3 DNA sequence: TGTGCCAGTAGTCAAAACGCAGGGGCAACTAATGAAAAACTGTTTTTT.

CDR3 in amino acids: CASSETGTGGNEQYF. Here the CDR3 DNA reads TGTGCCAGCAGTGAAACCGGGACAGGGGGTAACGAGCAGTACTTC. The chain carries TRBV25-1 and TRBJ2-7, with 11 bases identical to TRBD1. Germline loops: CDR1 MGHDK, CDR2 SYGVNS. CDR3 length: 15 residues. Trimming cost V 2 bases and J 5 bases; bases outside gene matches: 5.

The chain joins TRBV4-3 to TRBJ2-3; no definite D call. Between the trimmed V and J ends, which lost 0 bases and 0 bases, there was a span of 10 bases. This CDR3 contains 16 residues. Germline CDR1 reads LGHNA; CDR2 reads YSLEER. The CDR3 here is CASSQEALSSTDTQYF. The CDR3 nucleotides are TGCGCCAGCAGCCAAGAAGCGCTGTCTAGCACAGATACGCAGTATTTT.

The genes are TRBV9 and TRBJ2-5; D is unclear. With 0 bases removed from V and 1 base from J, the gap between germline ends came to 7 bases. This CDR3 is built from 14 residues. Germline loops: CDR1 SGDLS, CDR2 YYNGEE. CDR3 amino acids: CASSVGSAQETQYF. CDR3 nucleotide sequence: TGTGCCAGCAGCGTAGGGAGCGCCCAAGAGACCCAGTACTTC.